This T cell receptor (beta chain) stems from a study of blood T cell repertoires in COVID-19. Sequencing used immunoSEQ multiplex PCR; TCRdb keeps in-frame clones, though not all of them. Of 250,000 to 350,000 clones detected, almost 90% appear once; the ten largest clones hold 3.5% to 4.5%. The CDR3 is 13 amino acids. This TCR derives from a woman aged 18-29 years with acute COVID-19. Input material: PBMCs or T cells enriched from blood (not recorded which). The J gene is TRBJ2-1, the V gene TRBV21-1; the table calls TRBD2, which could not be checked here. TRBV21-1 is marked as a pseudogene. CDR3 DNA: TGTGCCAGCAGCGCCCGGAGGTACAATGAGCAGTTCTTC. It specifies CASSARRYNEQFF.